One and the same sample provided the 17 T cell receptor beta chains below, sequenced in a study of T cell repertoires in cytomegalovirus infection. TCRdb itself ran the reads through MiXCR, one entry per CDR3 protein. The table shows around 710,000 distinct CDR3 sequences, with 25% to 30% occurring only once. Antigens for these TCRs are unknown. Here the sequenced sample was cultured CD8+ T cells from PBMCs, taken from culture after CMV antigen stimulation. All receptors derive from a human donor in good health (CMV status not recorded). Some clones in this sample may be carry-over from other donors' samples.

This clonotype was counted a few times. The V gene is TRBV27, the J gene TRBJ1-2; 8 nucleotides align to TRBD1. Looked up from germline, CDR1 is MNHEY and CDR2 is SMNVEV (reference sequence). J was trimmed by 4 bases and V by 5 bases; bases with no gene match: 12. The CDR3 has 16 residues. This chain's CDR3 is CASSPNPDREVYGYTF. The CDR3 DNA is TGTGCCAGCAGTCCAAACCCGGACAGGGAGGTCTATGGCTACACCTTC.

The chain recombines TRBV20-1 with TRBJ2-4, with D unresolved. The V end lost 1 base, the J end lost 0 bases, and 4 bases lay between the germline ends. Germline-derived CDR1 and CDR2 are DFQATT and SNEGSKA (reference sequence). CDR3 size: 13 residues. CDR3 amino acids: CSARALAKNIQYF. DNA for the CDR3: TGCAGTGCTAGAGCCTTAGCCAAAAACATTCAGTACTTC.

The V call is TRBV7-9, the J call TRBJ2-6; TRBD1 agrees at 9 bases. The V and J ends lost 3 bases and 4 bases, in that order; junction bases with no gene match: 7. The length of the CDR3 is 17 residues. Germline CDR1 and CDR2: SEHNR and FQNEAQ (reference sequence). The CDR3 loop reads CASSFPGQGPGANVLTF. Written as DNA, the CDR3 is TGTGCCAGCAGCTTTCCGGGACAGGGACCCGGGGCCAACGTCCTGACTTTC.

This clonotype was recorded a few times. This chain uses TRBV6-5 with TRBJ1-4; 9 nucleotides align to TRBD1. The CDR3 totals 16 residues. With V trimmed by 0 bases and J by 4 bases, 3 bases remained unmatched. Germline CDR1 MNHEY, CDR2 SVGAGI. CDR3 sequence (DNA): TGTGCCAGCAGTTACTCACCGGGACAGGGTAATGAAAAACTGTTTTTT. It yields the protein CASSYSPGQGNEKLFF.

This clonotype has at least ten counts. The V and J genes are TRBV7-8 and TRBJ2-7; D is perhaps TRBD2 (7 bases). This CDR3 has 16 amino acids. The V gene lost 3 bases and the J gene lost 0 bases, with 15 bases spanning the gap. CDR1 and CDR2 from the germline V gene are SGHVS and FQNEAQ. As DNA, the CDR3 is TGTGCCAGCAGCTTCGTCAAGGGGGGGAGCTCCTACGAGCAGTACGTC. Protein product: CASSFVKGGSSYEQYV.

The V and J genes are TRBV6-2 or TRBV6-3 and TRBJ2-4; possibly TRBD2 for D (6 bases). The V and J ends lost 10 bases and 6 bases respectively, with 16 bases between them. The CDR3 loop spans 13 amino acids. CDR1 MNHEY and CDR2 SVGEGT come from the germline V gene. DNA of the CDR3: TGTGCCACCCTATCGAACGGGGGAAACATTCAGTACTTC. Translating it yields CATLSNGGNIQYF.

This sequence joins TRBV6-1 and TRBJ1-4; the D is unclear. Germline V lookup: CDR1 MNHNS, CDR2 SASEGT. V was cut by 5 bases and J by 0 bases, with 10 bases left in between. The CDR3 runs to 15 residues. The CDR3 here is CASSRRVATNEKLFF. CDR3 nucleotides: TGTGCCAGCAGTCGACGGGTTGCAACTAATGAAAAACTGTTTTTT.

The chain couples TRBV6-5 to TRBJ1-3; D unclear. Trimming removed 0 bases from V and 1 base from J, with 10 bases in between. The CDR3 sequence is 16 residues long. Per the germline V gene, CDR1 is MNHEY and CDR2 is SVGAGI. The CDR3 DNA follows: TGTGCCAGCAGTTACTCGGTGGCAGCGTCTGGAAACACCATATATTTT. This sequence encodes CASSYSVAASGNTIYF.

The rearrangement joins TRBV6-2 or TRBV6-3 to TRBJ1-2; the match to TRBD1 covers 7 bases. V was pared by 5 bases and J by 13 bases, with 13 bases of the junction left unmatched. The germline gives CDR1 MNHEY, CDR2 SVGEGT. The CDR3 contains 13 residues. The CDR3 is CASSLRGQSQCTF. In DNA, the CDR3 is TGTGCCAGCAGTCTCCGGGGACAGAGCCAGTGCACCTTC.

This clonotype was detected many times. This rearrangement joins TRBV6-5 to TRBJ2-7; a weak D match, TRBD1 (5 bases). The CDR3 has 15 amino acids. Trimming cost V 2 bases and J 3 bases, with 14 bases left between them. The germline V gene has CDR1 MNHEY and CDR2 SVGAGI. CDR3 sequence: CASSYGAGPFYEQYF. In DNA form, the CDR3 reads TGTGCCAGCAGTTACGGGGCAGGGCCCTTCTACGAGCAGTACTTC.

The genes are TRBV25-1 and TRBJ1-4; 7 bases line up with TRBD1. CDR1 and CDR2 (germline): MGHDK, SYGVNS. The CDR3 contains 16 residues. The V gene end was trimmed by 0 bases and the J gene end by 9 bases; junction bases not matched to a gene: 10. CDR3 loop: CASSEYWTGGEKKLFF. The CDR3 DNA sequence: TGTGCCAGCAGTGAATACTGGACAGGAGGCGAAAAAAAACTGTTTTTT.

The chain joins TRBV27 to TRBJ1-6; 8 positions match TRBD1. CDR1 is MNHEY, CDR2 SMNVEV, per germline (reference sequence). This CDR3 is built from 16 residues. Trimming at V came to 4 bases and at J to 7 bases, leaving 9 bases not matched to a gene. CDR3 sequence reads: CASSSPGQALNSPLHF. DNA of the CDR3: TGTGCCAGCAGTTCCCCGGGACAGGCGCTAAATTCACCCCTCCACTTT.

The V call is TRBV28, the J call TRBJ2-1; D remains ambiguous. Germline V gene sequence: CDR1 MDHEN, CDR2 SYDVKM. Between the trimmed V and J ends, which lost 2 bases and 0 bases, there was a span of 8 bases. The CDR3 totals 15 residues. CDR3 protein: CASSLRWASYNEQFF. As DNA, the CDR3 is TGTGCCAGCAGTTTAAGGTGGGCCTCCTACAATGAGCAGTTCTTC.

The chain uses TRBV6-1 and TRBJ2-1; D not certain. The CDR3 consists of 14 residues. V was clipped by 8 bases and J by 8 bases, with 19 bases between them. Germline CDR1 reads MNHNS; CDR2 reads SASEGT. CDR3 in DNA: TGTGCCAGCTTAGAAGCTAGAGGAAAATATGAGCAGTTCTTC. Encoded protein: CASLEARGKYEQFF.

This clonotype was counted many times. The gene calls are TRBV4-1 and TRBJ2-1; 8 positions match TRBD1. V dropped 6 bases and J dropped 5; count of bases not matched to a gene: 0. CDR3 length: 12 residues. Looked up from germline, CDR1 is MGHRA and CDR2 is YSYEKL. CDR3 region: CASRTGDNEQFF. The CDR3 DNA sequence: TGCGCCAGCAGGACAGGGGACAATGAGCAGTTCTTC.

A word on this clonotype: One junction end disagrees with the germline gene, perhaps due to a read error. The V call is TRBV4-3, the J call TRBJ2-1, with TRBD1 as a possible D gene (5 bases). Germline V CDR1 and CDR2: LGHNA, YSLEER. The CDR3 runs to 13 residues. The CDR3 protein is CASNQVLDRKQFF. CDR3 nucleotides: TGCGCCAGCAACCAAGTTCTAGACAGAAAGCAGTTCTTC.

V gene TRBV20-1 combines with J gene TRBJ2-3; D unresolved. Germline V lookup: CDR1 DFQATT, CDR2 SNEGSKA (reference sequence). Trimming removed 3 bases from V and 2 bases from J, with 6 bases in between. The CDR3 totals 12 residues. In DNA form, the CDR3 reads TGCAGTGCTAGGGAAATCACAGATACGCAGTATTTT. Its translation is CSAREITDTQYF.